Following are 25 T cell receptor beta chains from one sample sequenced in a study of blood T cells in healthy people across ages. With a J-beta primer mix and a sample-barcoded 5' primer, a second PCR ran 7 to 11 cycles. TCRdb recomputed calls from the 5' RACE reads with MiXCR, one row per CDR3 protein. The sample consists of about 930,000 distinct CDR3 sequences, about 28% of them appearing once. The sample also formed part of further work on T cells of mothers and their children.

The sequenced sample consisted of blood. The receptors originated from a woman aged 40 to 49 in good health.

A few counts support this clonotype. This chain uses TRBV27 with TRBJ2-5; D perhaps matches TRBD2 (6 bases). The CDR3 contains 16 residues. Trimming shortened V by 5 bases and J by 1 base, and 17 bases separated the two germline ends. Germline V CDR1 and CDR2: MNHEY, SMNVEV (reference sequence). The CDR3 DNA is TGTGCCAGCAGTCCCCTTTTTGGAGGGATCCAAGAGACCCAGTACTTC. Translation gives CASSPLFGGIQETQYF.

This clonotype has ten or more counts. The chain employs TRBV12-3 or TRBV12-4 and TRBJ2-7; the D gene could be TRBD1 or TRBD2 (5 bases each). The germline V and J ends were trimmed by 3 bases and 2 bases, with 11 bases remaining between them. This CDR3 is 14 amino acids long. CDR3 amino acids: CASSLGTPTYEQYF. The DNA of the CDR3 is TGTGCCAGCAGTTTGGGGACCCCTACCTACGAGCAGTACTTC.

In its sample, this clonotype was seen a few times. The V gene is TRBV3-1, the J gene TRBJ2-7; possibly TRBD2 for D (5 bases). V dropped 6 bases and J dropped 1 base, with 13 bases sitting between them. The CDR3 is 14 amino acids. Germline-derived CDR1 and CDR2 are LGHDT and YNNKEL (reference sequence). The CDR3 is CASRLRGSSYEQYF. In DNA, the CDR3 is TGTGCCAGCAGGCTTCGGGGTTCATCCTACGAGCAGTACTTC.

Concerning this clonotype itself: It may be a read error: a sequence one base away is much more abundant. This rearrangement joins TRBV7-9 to TRBJ2-7; the match to TRBD2 covers 9 bases. In germline, CDR1 is SEHNR, CDR2 FQNEAQ (reference sequence). V lost 3 bases to trimming and J lost 2 bases; unmatched junction nucleotides: 8. The CDR3 has 16 amino acids. This CDR3 is CASSLVSRGGAYEQYF. CDR3 bases: TGTGCCAGCAGCTTGGTTTCGCGGGGGGGCGCCTACGAGCAGTACTTC.

The sample holds a few counts of this clonotype. The CDR3 loop is CASSSVLEAYEQYF. CDR3 DNA sequence: TGCGCCAGCAGCTCCGTCCTGGAGGCCTACGAGCAGTACTTC. This chain uses TRBV5-1 with TRBJ2-7, with D maybe TRBD2 (5 bases). This CDR3 spans 14 amino acids. The V gene lost 3 bases and the J gene lost 2 bases, with 12 bases spanning the gap. In germline, CDR1 is SGHRS, CDR2 YFSETQ.

This clonotype appeared a few times. The V and J genes are TRBV19 and TRBJ2-1, with D hard to call. The CDR3 is 13 residues long. V lost 1 base, J lost 6 bases, and 7 bases lay in between. In germline, CDR1 is LNHDA, CDR2 SQIVND (reference sequence). This chain's CDR3 is CASSIGPVNEQFF. The CDR3 DNA sequence: TGTGCCAGTAGTATAGGACCGGTCAATGAGCAGTTCTTC. Using reference TRBV19 and TRBJ2-1 for the parts outside the CDR3, the full variable domain is DGGITQSPKYLFRKEGQNVTLSCEQNLNHDAMYWYRQDPGQGLRLIYYSQIVNDFQKGDIAEGYSVSREKKESFPLTVTSAQKNPTAFYLCASSIGPVNEQFFGPGTRLTVL.

This clonotype was counted many times. The chain links TRBV29-1 to TRBJ2-1; 12 bases match TRBD1. The CDR3 has 15 amino acids. The V gene's germline CDR1 is SQVTM and CDR2 ANQGSEA. With V trimmed by 6 bases and J by 6 bases, 9 bases remained unmatched. The CDR3 protein is CSVAPGTGGRNEQFF. For the CDR3, the DNA is TGCAGCGTAGCCCCTGGGACAGGGGGCCGCAATGAGCAGTTCTTC.

Comment on this clonotype: Given a much more abundant clone one base away, this may be a read error. The chain couples TRBV30 to TRBJ2-1, with D unclear. CDR3 size: 13 residues. The germline V and J ends were trimmed by 1 base and 10 bases, with 14 bases remaining between them. CDR1 is GTSNPN and CDR2 is SVGIG in the germline V gene (reference sequence). CDR3 region: CAWSEGNSYEQFF. DNA for the CDR3: TGTGCCTGGAGTGAGGGCAATTCCTACGAGCAGTTCTTC. Variable domain in full (rest from reference TRBV30 and TRBJ2-1): SQTIHQWPATLVQPVGSPLSLECTVEGTSNPNLYWYRQAAGRGLQLLFYSVGIGQISSEVPQNLSASRPQDRQFILSSKKLLLSDSGFYLCAWSEGNSYEQFFGPGTRLTVL.

The chain carries TRBV5-1 and TRBJ2-5; D may match TRBD1 or TRBD2 (5 bases each). This CDR3 comprises 17 residues. Per germline, CDR1 SGHRS and CDR2 YFSETQ. V was pared by 10 bases and J by 4 bases, with 29 bases between. CDR3 loop: CADPPPGPRGDRETQYF. The CDR3 DNA follows: TGCGCCGACCCCCCCCCGGGACCCCGCGGTGATAGAGAGACCCAGTACTTC.

A word on this clonotype: This may stem from a read error, because a much larger clone lies one nucleotide away. The chain recombines TRBV18 with TRBJ2-1; TRBD2 agrees at 12 bases. Germline lookup yields CDR1 KGHSH and CDR2 LQKENI. This CDR3 region has 20 residues. Trimming at V came to 1 base and at J to 0 bases, leaving 10 bases not matched to a gene. This CDR3 is CASSPRTSGDSQGSYNEQFF. In nucleotides, the CDR3 is TGTGCCAGCTCACCACGGACTAGCGGGGACTCCCAGGGCTCCTACAATGAGCAGTTCTTC.

The gene calls are TRBV19 and TRBJ2-5, with D unclear. CDR3 size: 13 residues. Trimming took 5 bases from V and 11 from J, leaving 18 bases between them. Germline CDR1 LNHDA, CDR2 SQIVND (reference sequence). The DNA for the CDR3 is TGTGCCAGTAGTGTCCAGTTCCTGCAGGAGCAGTACTTC. It yields the protein CASSVQFLQEQYF.

The chain uses TRBV12-3 or TRBV12-4 and TRBJ1-1, with TRBD1 as a possible D gene (6 bases). This CDR3 contains 12 residues. V gave up 6 bases and J gave up 10 bases, with 15 bases separating them. DNA of the CDR3: TGTGCCAGCAGCCAAACAGGGCTGGGAGCTTTCTTT. This encodes CASSQTGLGAFF.

This clonotype was seen only a few times. The genes are TRBV5-6 and TRBJ2-5; D may match TRBD1 or TRBD2 (5 bases each). Germline CDR1 SGHDT, CDR2 YYEEEE. V lost 2 bases and J lost 4, with 12 bases in between. CDR3 length equals 14 residues. The CDR3 spells CASSFYPGPETQYF. The CDR3 nucleotides are TGTGCCAGCAGCTTCTATCCGGGGCCAGAGACCCAGTACTTC.

This clonotype was observed at least ten times. The chain couples TRBV5-1 to TRBJ2-7; no clear D. V lost 0 bases and J lost 0, with 13 bases in between. The CDR3 extends over 16 amino acids. Germline CDR1 and CDR2: SGHRS and YFSETQ. The CDR3 nucleotides read TGCGCCAGCAGCTTGGGTCACAGTATAAGCTCCTACGAGCAGTACTTC. Translated: CASSLGHSISSYEQYF. Full variable domain (outside the CDR3, taken from reference TRBV5-1 and TRBJ2-7): KAGVTQTPRYLIKTRGQQVTLSCSPISGHRSVSWYQQTPGQGLQFLFEYFSETQRNKGNFPGRFSGRQFSNSRSEMNVSTLELGDSALYLCASSLGHSISSYEQYFGPGTRLTVT.

This chain joins TRBV5-6 and TRBJ2-2, with D uncertain. CDR1 and CDR2 from the germline V gene are SGHDT and YYEEEE. Trimming pared 4 bases from V and 0 bases from J, leaving 13 bases between. This CDR3 is built from 16 residues. This CDR3 is CASSPDRHSNTGELFF. In DNA form, the CDR3 reads TGTGCCAGCAGCCCCGATAGACACTCGAACACCGGGGAGCTGTTTTTT.

The rearrangement joins TRBV7-9 to TRBJ2-3, with D maybe TRBD2 (5 bases). Germline assignment: CDR1 SEHNR and CDR2 FQNEAQ (reference sequence). The CDR3 is made up of 16 amino acids. V lost 2 bases to trimming and J lost 2 bases, with 14 bases between them. DNA of the CDR3: TGTGCCAGCAGCTTAATGGGTTTAGCGTTCACAGATACGCAGTATTTT. It translates to CASSLMGLAFTDTQYF.

This sequence joins TRBV28 and TRBJ2-5; tentatively, D is TRBD2 (7 bases). From germline, CDR1 is MDHEN and CDR2 SYDVKM. The germline V and J ends were trimmed by 4 bases and 11 bases, with 17 bases remaining between them. CDR3 length equals 13 residues. The CDR3 nucleotides read TGTGCCAGCAGTTACCCGGGGGCGGGGGAGCAGTACTTC. The encoded protein is CASSYPGAGEQYF.

This clonotype showed up many times. The chain joins TRBV29-1 to TRBJ1-2; D might be TRBD1 (5 bases). The CDR3 runs 13 residues. Per germline, CDR1 SQVTM and CDR2 ANQGSEA. The CDR3 loop is CSYRDSQNYGYTF. CDR3 nucleotide sequence: TGCAGTTACCGGGACTCCCAGAACTATGGCTACACCTTC.

This clonotype was counted at least ten times. The V and J genes are TRBV20-1 and TRBJ2-5; D call uncertain. Germline V lookup: CDR1 DFQATT, CDR2 SNEGSKA (reference sequence). V was shortened by 4 bases and J by 0 bases, with 6 bases between the two germline ends. The CDR3 consists of 12 residues. CDR3 residues: CSANEYQETQYF. Written as DNA, the CDR3 is TGCAGTGCTAACGAGTACCAAGAGACCCAGTACTTC.

This clonotype was detected only a few times. The V and J genes are TRBV11-2 and TRBJ2-5, with D perhaps TRBD2 (5 bases). V was shortened by 4 bases and J by 3 bases, with 12 bases between the two germline ends. From germline, CDR1 is SGHAT and CDR2 FQNNGV. There are 14 residues in the CDR3. CDR3 region: CASSSGVQKETQYF. In DNA, the CDR3 is TGTGCCAGCAGCTCCGGGGTCCAGAAAGAGACCCAGTACTTC.

This clonotype came up a few times. One base away lies a much larger clone, so this may be a sequencing read error. V and J are TRBV7-3 and TRBJ2-5; 8 bases fit TRBD1. Germline lookup yields CDR1 SGHTA and CDR2 FQGTGA. The CDR3 is 13 residues long. V lost 3 bases to trimming and J lost 11 bases; unmatched junction nucleotides: 8. CDR3 nucleotide sequence: TGTGCCAGCAGCTTCAGCACAGGGGGAGAGCAGTACTTC. It encodes CASSFSTGGEQYF.

The sample holds many counts of this clonotype. The chain uses TRBV5-1 and TRBJ2-6, with D unclear. The CDR3 sequence is 15 residues long. Germline CDR1 is SGHRS and CDR2 is YFSETQ. The V gene lost 1 base and the J gene lost 3 bases, with 8 bases spanning the gap. The CDR3 DNA is TGCGCCAGCAGCTTGACACTAAATGGGGCCAACGTCCTGACTTTC. This encodes CASSLTLNGANVLTF.

This clonotype was seen a handful of times. The rearrangement joins TRBV5-1 to TRBJ2-7, with 13 bases lining up with TRBD2. J lost 5 bases, V lost 3 bases, and 5 bases had no gene match. The CDR3 is made up of 15 amino acids. In germline, CDR1 is SGHRS, CDR2 YFSETQ. CDR3 in amino acids: CASSSGLAGADEQYF. Written as DNA, the CDR3 is TGCGCCAGCAGCTCCGGACTAGCGGGGGCGGACGAGCAGTACTTC.

Many counts were recorded for this clonotype. The chain recombines TRBV24-1 with TRBJ2-4, with 7 bases identical to TRBD1. The CDR3 totals 13 residues. Germline-derived CDR1 and CDR2 are KGHDR and SFDVKD. V lost 6 bases, J lost 7 bases, and 5 bases stayed unmatched. CDR3 region: CATSLTGVNIQYF. CDR3 DNA: TGTGCCACCAGTCTTACAGGGGTGAACATTCAGTACTTC.

This clonotype has only a few counts. The rearrangement links TRBV5-6 to TRBJ2-7, with 8 bases matching TRBD2. The CDR3 has 15 amino acids. CDR1 and CDR2 (germline): SGHDT, YYEEEE. V trimming: 0 bases; J trimming: 2 bases; junction bases outside the gene matches: 4. Written as DNA, the CDR3 is TGTGCCAGCAGCTTGGGACTAGCGTCTACCTACGAGCAGTACTTC. Translated, it gives CASSLGLASTYEQYF. Looking up the rest from reference TRBV5-6 and TRBJ2-7 gives the full variable domain: DAGVTQSPTHLIKTRGQQVTLRCSPKSGHDTVSWYQQALGQGPQFIFQYYEEEERQRGNFPDRFSGHQFPNYSSELNVNALLLGDSALYLCASSLGLASTYEQYFGPGTRLTVT.